This T cell receptor (beta chain) was captured in a study of blood T cell repertoires in COVID-19. Overall study context: COVID-19 samples collected from the United States, Italy and Spain covered acute and convalescent phases. Sample material is recorded as cDNA or gDNA derived from T cells, B-cell-depleted T cells, or PBMCs.

V lost 6 bases, J lost 0 bases, and 22 bases stayed unmatched. The CDR3 spans 23 residues. CDR1 and CDR2 (germline): MNHEY, SVGEGT. In the original workflow: Amplification with reference gene primers provided the estimates of nucleated cell counts. This table comes from immunoSEQ multiplex PCR, and its TCRdb copy is limited to in-frame clones, with some not included. V and J calls and clone size are given by that table; D and trimming were obtained from the DNA. Among about 94,000 clones, more than 70% were seen once, and the ten largest hold approximately 8%. Sequenced sample: peripheral blood. The genes are TRBV6-2 or TRBV6-3 and TRBJ2-1; 14 nucleotides align to TRBD2. The TCR was taken from a human donor with acute or convalescent COVID-19. The donor label of this sample is uncertain. The CDR3 loop is CASSRGGAPGLAGGPSSYNEQFF. The CDR3, as DNA: TGTGCCAGCAGCCGAGGAGGAGCCCCTGGACTAGCGGGGGGTCCGAGCTCCTACAATGAGCAGTTCTTC.